This T cell receptor (beta chain) was retrieved from a study of radiotherapy plus CTLA-4 blockade in lung cancer. Study-wide context: In roughly 19% of patients, objective responses were seen; 25% to 40% had disease control. Points from the study as a whole: Clones of tumor-derived TCRs expanded in blood after radiotherapy plus ipilimumab. Early clone dynamics of blood T cells, plus interferon-beta, reportedly predicted response best.

Points on this clone: Antigen: not known.

The table came from immunoSEQ multiplex PCR; TCRdb's copy has only in-frame clones and leaves some out. Here the sample spans some 66,000 clones, around 81% being singletons. The study treated chemo-refractory metastatic non-small-cell lung cancer patients with focal radiation plus ipilimumab CTLA-4 blockade. The CDR3 is 15 amino acids. The germline V gene encodes CDR1 MGHRA and CDR2 YSYEKL. Trimming removed 1 base from V and 8 bases from J, with 17 bases in between. This chain uses TRBV4-1 with TRBJ1-1; D is ambiguous. This clonotype was sampled from a human donor with non-small cell lung cancer who had a partial response to radiotherapy plus ipilimumab. The input for sequencing was peripheral blood, taken from a patient treated with radiotherapy plus ipilimumab. The CDR3 DNA follows: TGCGCCAGCAGCCAAGGTTCCGCGGCCGGTGCAGAAGCTTTCTTT. Translating gives CASSQGSAAGAEAFF.